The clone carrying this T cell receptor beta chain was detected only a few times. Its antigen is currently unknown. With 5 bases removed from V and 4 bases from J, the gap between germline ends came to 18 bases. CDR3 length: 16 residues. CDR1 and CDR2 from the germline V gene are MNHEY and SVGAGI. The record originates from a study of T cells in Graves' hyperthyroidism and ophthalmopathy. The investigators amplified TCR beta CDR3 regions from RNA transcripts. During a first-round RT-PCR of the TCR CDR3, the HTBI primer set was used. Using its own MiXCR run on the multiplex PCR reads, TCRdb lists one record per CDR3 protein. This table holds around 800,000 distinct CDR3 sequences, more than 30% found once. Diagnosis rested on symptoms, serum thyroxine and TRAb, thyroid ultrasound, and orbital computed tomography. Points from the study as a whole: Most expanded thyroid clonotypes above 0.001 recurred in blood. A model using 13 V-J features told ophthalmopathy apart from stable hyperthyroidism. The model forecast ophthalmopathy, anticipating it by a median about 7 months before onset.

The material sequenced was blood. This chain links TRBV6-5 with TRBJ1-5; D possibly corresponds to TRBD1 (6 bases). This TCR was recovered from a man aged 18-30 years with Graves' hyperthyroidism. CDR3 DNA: TGTGCCAGCAGTGCCGAGTATAGGAGGGGGAATCAGCCCCAGCATTTT. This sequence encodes CASSAEYRRGNQPQHF.